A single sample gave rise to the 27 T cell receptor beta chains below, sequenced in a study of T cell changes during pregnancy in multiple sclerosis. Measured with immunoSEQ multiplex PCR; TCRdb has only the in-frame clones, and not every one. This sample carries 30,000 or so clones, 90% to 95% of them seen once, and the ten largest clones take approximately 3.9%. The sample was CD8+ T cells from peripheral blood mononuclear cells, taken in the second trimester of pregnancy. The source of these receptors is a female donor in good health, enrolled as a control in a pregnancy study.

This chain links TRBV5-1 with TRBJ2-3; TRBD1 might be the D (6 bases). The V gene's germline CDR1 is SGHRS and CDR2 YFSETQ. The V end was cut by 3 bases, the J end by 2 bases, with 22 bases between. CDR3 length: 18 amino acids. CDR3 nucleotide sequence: TGCGCCAGCAGCTCCGTCCTCGTGAGGGGGATTCTCACAGATACGCAGTATTTT. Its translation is CASSSVLVRGILTDTQYF. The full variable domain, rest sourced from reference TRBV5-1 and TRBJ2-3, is KAGVTQTPRYLIKTRGQQVTLSCSPISGHRSVSWYQQTPGQGLQFLFEYFSETQRNKGNFPGRFSGRQFSNSRSEMNVSTLELGDSALYLCASSSVLVRGILTDTQYFGPGTRLTVL.

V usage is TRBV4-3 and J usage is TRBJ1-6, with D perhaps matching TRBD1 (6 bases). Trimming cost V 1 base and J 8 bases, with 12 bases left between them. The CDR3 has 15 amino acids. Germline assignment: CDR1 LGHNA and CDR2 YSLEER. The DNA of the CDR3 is TGCGCCAGCAGCCAAGTCTCGGACAGCTATTCACCCCTCCACTTT. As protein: CASSQVSDSYSPLHF.

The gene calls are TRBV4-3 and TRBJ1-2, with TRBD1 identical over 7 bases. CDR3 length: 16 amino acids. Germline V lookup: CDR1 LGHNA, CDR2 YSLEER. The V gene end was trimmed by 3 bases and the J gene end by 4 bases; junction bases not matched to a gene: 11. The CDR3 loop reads CASSHETGPTVYGYTF. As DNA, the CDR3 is TGCGCCAGCAGCCACGAGACAGGGCCCACCGTCTATGGCTACACCTTC.

The CDR3 spells CASSSSYRGRQFYGYTF. The DNA for the CDR3 is TGTGCCAGCAGTTCTTCTTACAGGGGGCGCCAGTTCTATGGCTACACCTTC. The chain has TRBV27 and TRBJ1-2; 9 nucleotides agree with TRBD1. The CDR3 covers 17 residues. With V trimmed by 4 bases and J by 4 bases, 13 bases remained unmatched. Germline CDR1 and CDR2: MNHEY and SMNVEV (reference sequence).

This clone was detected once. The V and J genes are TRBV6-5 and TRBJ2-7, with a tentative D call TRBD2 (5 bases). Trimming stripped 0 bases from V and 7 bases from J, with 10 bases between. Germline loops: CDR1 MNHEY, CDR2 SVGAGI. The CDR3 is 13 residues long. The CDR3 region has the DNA TGTGCCAGCAGTTACTCGAGAGGGCTTGAGCAGTACTTC. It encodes CASSYSRGLEQYF.

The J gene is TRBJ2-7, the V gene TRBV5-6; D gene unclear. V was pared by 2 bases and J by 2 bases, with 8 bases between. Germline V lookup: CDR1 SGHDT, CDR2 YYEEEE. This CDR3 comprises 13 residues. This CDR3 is CASSFQIPYEQYF. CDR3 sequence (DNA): TGTGCCAGCAGCTTCCAGATCCCCTACGAGCAGTACTTC.

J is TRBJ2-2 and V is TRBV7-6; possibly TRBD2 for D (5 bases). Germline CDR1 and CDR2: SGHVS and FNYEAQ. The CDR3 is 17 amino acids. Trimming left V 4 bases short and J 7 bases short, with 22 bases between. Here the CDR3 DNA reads TGTGCCAGCAGCTCCCGGGTAGGGCTAGGAGGTATCGGGGAGCTGTTTTTT. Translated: CASSSRVGLGGIGELFF.

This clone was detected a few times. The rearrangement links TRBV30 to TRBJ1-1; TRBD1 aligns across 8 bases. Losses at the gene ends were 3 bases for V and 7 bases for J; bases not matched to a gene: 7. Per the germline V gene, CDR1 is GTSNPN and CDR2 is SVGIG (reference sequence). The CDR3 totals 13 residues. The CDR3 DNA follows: TGTGCCTGGAGGGCAGGGGGCTCTGTTGAAGCTTTCTTT. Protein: CAWRAGGSVEAFF.

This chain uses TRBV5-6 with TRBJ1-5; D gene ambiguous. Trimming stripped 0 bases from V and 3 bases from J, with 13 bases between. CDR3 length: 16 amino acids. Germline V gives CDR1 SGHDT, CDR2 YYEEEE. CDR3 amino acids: CASSLGGRGINQPQHF. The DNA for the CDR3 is TGTGCCAGCAGCTTGGGCGGGCGGGGTATCAATCAGCCCCAGCATTTT.

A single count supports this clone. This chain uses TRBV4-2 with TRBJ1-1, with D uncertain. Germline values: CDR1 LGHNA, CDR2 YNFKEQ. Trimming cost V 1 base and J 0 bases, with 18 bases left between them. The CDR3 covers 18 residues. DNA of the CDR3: TGTGCCAGCAGCCAAGCGAACCCCTGGACGGGAATGAACACTGAAGCTTTCTTT. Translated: CASSQANPWTGMNTEAFF.

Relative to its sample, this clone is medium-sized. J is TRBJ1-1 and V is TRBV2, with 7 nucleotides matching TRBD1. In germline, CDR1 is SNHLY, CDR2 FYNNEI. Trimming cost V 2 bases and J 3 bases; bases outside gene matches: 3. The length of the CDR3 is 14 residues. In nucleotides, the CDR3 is TGTGCCAGCAGTGAACCAGGGGGGTACACTGAAGCTTTCTTT. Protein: CASSEPGGYTEAFF.

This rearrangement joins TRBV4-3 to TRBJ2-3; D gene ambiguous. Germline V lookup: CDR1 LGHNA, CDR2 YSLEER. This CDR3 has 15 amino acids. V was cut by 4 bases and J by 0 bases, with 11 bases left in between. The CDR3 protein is CASSPGSRSTDTQYF. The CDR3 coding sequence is TGCGCCAGCAGCCCCGGTAGTCGGAGCACAGATACGCAGTATTTT.

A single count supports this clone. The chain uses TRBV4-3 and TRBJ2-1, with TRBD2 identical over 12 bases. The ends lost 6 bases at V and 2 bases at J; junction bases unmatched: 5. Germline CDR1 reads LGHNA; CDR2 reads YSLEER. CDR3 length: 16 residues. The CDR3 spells CASRPGTSGPYNEQFF. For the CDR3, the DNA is TGCGCCAGCAGGCCCGGGACTAGCGGGCCCTACAATGAGCAGTTCTTC.

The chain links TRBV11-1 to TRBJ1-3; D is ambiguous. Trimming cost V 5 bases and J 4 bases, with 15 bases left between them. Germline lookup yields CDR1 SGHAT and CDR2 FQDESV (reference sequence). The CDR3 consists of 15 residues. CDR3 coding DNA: TGTGCCAGCAGCGTTGATCGTGGCCCCGGAAACACCATATATTTT. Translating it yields CASSVDRGPGNTIYF.

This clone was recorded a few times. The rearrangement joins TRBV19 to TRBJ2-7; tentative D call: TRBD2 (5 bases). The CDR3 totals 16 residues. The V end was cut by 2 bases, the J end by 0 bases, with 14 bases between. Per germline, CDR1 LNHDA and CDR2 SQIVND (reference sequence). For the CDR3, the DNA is TGTGCCAGTAGTATAAGGGAGACGGGGTTCTCCTACGAGCAGTACTTC. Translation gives CASSIRETGFSYEQYF.

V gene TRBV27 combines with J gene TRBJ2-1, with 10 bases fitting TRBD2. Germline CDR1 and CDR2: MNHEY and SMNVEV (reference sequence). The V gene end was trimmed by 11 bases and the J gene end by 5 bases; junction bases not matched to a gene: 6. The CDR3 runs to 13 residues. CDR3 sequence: CAHPGTSDNEQFF. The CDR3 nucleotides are TGTGCCCATCCCGGGACTAGCGACAATGAGCAGTTCTTC.

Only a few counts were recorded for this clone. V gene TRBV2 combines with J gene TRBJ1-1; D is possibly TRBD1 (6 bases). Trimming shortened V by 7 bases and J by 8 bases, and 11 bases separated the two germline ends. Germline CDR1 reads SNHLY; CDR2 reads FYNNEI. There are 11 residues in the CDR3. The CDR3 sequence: CASTTGSEAFF. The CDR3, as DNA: TGTGCCAGCACTACAGGGTCCGAAGCTTTCTTT.

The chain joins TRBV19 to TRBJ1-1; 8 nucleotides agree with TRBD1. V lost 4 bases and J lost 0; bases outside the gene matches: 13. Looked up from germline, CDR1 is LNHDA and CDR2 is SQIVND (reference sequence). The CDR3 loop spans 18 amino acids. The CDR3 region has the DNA TGTGCCAGTAGTACCCCGGGCAGGGGGCAATCCATGAACACTGAAGCTTTCTTT. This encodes CASSTPGRGQSMNTEAFF.

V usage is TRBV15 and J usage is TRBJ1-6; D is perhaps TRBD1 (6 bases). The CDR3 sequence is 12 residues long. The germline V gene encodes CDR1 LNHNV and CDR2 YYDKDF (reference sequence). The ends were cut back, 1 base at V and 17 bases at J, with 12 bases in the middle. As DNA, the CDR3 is TGTGCCACCAGCAGAGGGGACAAGGGGATCCACTTT. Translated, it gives CATSRGDKGIHF.

CDR3 sequence reads: CASSGNPGGEGIIEKLFF. CDR3 coding DNA: TGTGCCAGCAGCGGAAACCCGGGGGGGGAAGGCATTATTGAAAAACTGTTTTTT. The rearrangement uses TRBV9 and TRBJ1-4, with a tentative D call TRBD1 (5 bases). V shed 3 bases and J shed 7 bases, with 25 bases lying between them. The germline V gene has CDR1 SGDLS and CDR2 YYNGEE. The CDR3 covers 18 residues.

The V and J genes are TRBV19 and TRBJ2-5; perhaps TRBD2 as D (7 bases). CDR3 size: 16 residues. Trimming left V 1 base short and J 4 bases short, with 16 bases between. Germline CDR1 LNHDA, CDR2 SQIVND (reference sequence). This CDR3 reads CASSIVGGGVLETQYF. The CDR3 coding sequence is TGTGCCAGTAGTATAGTAGGCGGGGGCGTGTTAGAGACCCAGTACTTC.

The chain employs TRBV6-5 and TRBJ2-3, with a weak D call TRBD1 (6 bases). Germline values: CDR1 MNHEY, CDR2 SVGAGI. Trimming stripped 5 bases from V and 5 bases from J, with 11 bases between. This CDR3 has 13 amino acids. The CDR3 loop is CASSDGTIDTQYF. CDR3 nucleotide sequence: TGTGCCAGCAGTGATGGGACAATAGATACGCAGTATTTT.

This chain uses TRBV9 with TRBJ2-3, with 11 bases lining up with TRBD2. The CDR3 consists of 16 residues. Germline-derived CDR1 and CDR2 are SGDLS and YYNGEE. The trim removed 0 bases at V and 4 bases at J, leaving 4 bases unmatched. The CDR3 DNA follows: TGTGCCAGCAGCGTAGCTAGCGGGGGGATCGCAGATACGCAGTATTTT. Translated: CASSVASGGIADTQYF.

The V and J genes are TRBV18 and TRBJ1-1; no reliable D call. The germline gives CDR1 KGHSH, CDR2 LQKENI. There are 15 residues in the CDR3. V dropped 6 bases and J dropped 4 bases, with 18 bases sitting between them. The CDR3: CASSTGSQSGTEAFF. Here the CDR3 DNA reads TGTGCCAGCTCGACGGGAAGTCAGTCGGGCACTGAAGCTTTCTTT. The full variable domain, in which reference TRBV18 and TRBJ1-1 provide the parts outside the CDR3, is NAGVMQNPRHLVRRRGQEARLRCSPMKGHSHVYWYRQLPEEGLKFMVYLQKENIIDESGMPKERFSAEFPKEGPSILRIQQVVRGDSAAYFCASSTGSQSGTEAFFGQGTRLTVV.

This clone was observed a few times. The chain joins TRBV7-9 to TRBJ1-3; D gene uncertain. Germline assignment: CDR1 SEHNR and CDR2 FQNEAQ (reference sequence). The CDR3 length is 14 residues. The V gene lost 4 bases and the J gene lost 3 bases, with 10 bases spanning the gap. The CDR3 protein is CASSSSIYGNTIYF. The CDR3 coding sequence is TGTGCCAGCAGCTCCTCCATCTATGGAAACACCATATATTTT.

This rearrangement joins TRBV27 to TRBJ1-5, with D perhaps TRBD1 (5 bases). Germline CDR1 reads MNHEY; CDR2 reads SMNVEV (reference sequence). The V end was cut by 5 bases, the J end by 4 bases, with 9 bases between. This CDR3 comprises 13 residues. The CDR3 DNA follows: TGTGCCAGCAGTGGGACTGAAAATCAGCCCCAGCATTTT. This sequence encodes CASSGTENQPQHF.

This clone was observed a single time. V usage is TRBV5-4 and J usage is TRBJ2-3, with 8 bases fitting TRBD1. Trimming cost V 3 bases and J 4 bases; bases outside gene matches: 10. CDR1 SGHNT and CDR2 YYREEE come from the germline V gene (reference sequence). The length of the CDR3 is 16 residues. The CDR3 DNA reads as TGTGCCAGCAGCTCCCCGGACAGGGCGGACCCAGATACGCAGTATTTT. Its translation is CASSSPDRADPDTQYF. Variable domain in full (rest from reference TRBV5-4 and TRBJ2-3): ETGVTQSPTHLIKTRGQQVTLRCSSQSGHNTVSWYQQALGQGPQFIFQYYREEENGRGNFPPRFSGLQFPNYSSELNVNALELDDSALYLCASSSPDRADPDTQYFGPGTRLTVL.